This passage covers 4 T cell receptor beta chains from one sample sequenced in a study of T cell repertoires in cytomegalovirus infection. A single record per CDR3 protein comes from TCRdb applying MiXCR to the reads. Among nearly 700,000 distinct CDR3 sequences listed, 33% were seen once. No antigen is known for these receptors. Material: cultured PBMCs, obtained from culture after CMV antigen stimulation. The receptors were gathered from a human donor in good health (CMV status not recorded). Some clones in this sample may be carry-over from other donors' samples.

This clonotype was detected only a few times. The rearrangement links TRBV12-3 or TRBV12-4 to TRBJ2-1; 11 bases match TRBD2. V trimming: 7 bases; J trimming: 10 bases; junction bases outside the gene matches: 12. The CDR3 is 15 residues long. Here the CDR3 reads CASISTSGTDWEQFF. CDR3 bases: TGTGCCAGCATCTCGACTAGCGGGACGGATTGGGAGCAGTTCTTC.

A few counts support this clonotype. The V gene is TRBV2, the J gene TRBJ2-1, with a possible D match to TRBD2 (5 bases). This CDR3 is 11 amino acids long. Trimming removed 5 bases from V and 9 bases from J, with 8 bases in between. Germline V CDR1 and CDR2: SNHLY, FYNNEI. Here the CDR3 DNA reads TGTGCCAGCAGTCCCGAGGGTGAGCAGTTCTTC. It yields the protein CASSPEGEQFF.

The chain employs TRBV7-9 and TRBJ1-2; D is perhaps TRBD1 (5 bases). The CDR3 is 14 residues long. Germline V lookup: CDR1 SEHNR, CDR2 FQNEAQ (reference sequence). Trimming left V 4 bases short and J 2 bases short, with 11 bases between. CDR3 loop: CASSSKGENYGYTF. For the CDR3, the DNA is TGTGCCAGCAGCTCTAAAGGGGAGAACTATGGCTACACCTTC.

Note on this clonotype: At one of its ends the junction is not consistent with the germline gene, which may arise from a read error. The genes are TRBV7-3 and TRBJ1-2; TRBD1 agrees at 9 bases. CDR3 size: 11 residues. Germline values: CDR1 SGHTA, CDR2 FQGTGA. The CDR3 sequence: CASSLTGQGSF. Here the CDR3 DNA reads TGTGCCAGCAGCTTAACCGGACAGGGGAGCTTC. Supplemented by reference TRBV7-3 and TRBJ1-2, the full variable domain reads GAGVSQTPSNKVTEKGKYVELRCDPISGHTALYWYRQSLGQGPEFLIYFQGTGAADDSGLPNDRFFAVRPEGSVSTLKIQRTERGDSAVYLCASSLTGQGSFGSGTRLTVV.